This T cell receptor beta chain was recorded in a study of response to subunit inactivated influenza vaccine. About this clonotype itself: The antigen is unknown.

TCRdb itself ran the RT-PCR reads through MiXCR, one entry per CDR3 protein. This table holds approximately 290,000 distinct CDR3 sequences, roughly 22% found once. Looked up from germline, CDR1 is DFQATT and CDR2 is SNEGSKA (reference sequence). This CDR3 spans 13 amino acids. V shed 4 bases and J shed 5 bases, with 9 bases lying between them. Study findings and constraints: There was a suggestion from the authors that each seasonal influenza vaccination recruits few new T cells.

Source: PBMCs from blood, taken about 19 months after vaccination. The clonotype originates from a man aged 50-75 years who received an inactivated influenza vaccine. The rearrangement links TRBV20-1 to TRBJ1-6; the D gene is possibly TRBD1 (6 bases). The CDR3 nucleotides are TGCAGTGCTACAGGGGCCAATAATTCACCCCTCCACTTT. This codes for CSATGANNSPLHF.